This TCR beta chain stems from a study of monozygotic twins with inflammatory bowel disease. Study results and limitations: Compared with healthy co-twins, IBD patients showed reduced TCRbeta repertoire diversity by inverse Simpson. T cell subtypes were not distinguishable in this analysis.

There are 13 residues in the CDR3. Per the germline V gene, CDR1 is SQVTM and CDR2 is ANQGSEA. TCRdb re-called the 5' RACE reads, yielding one record per CDR3 amino acid sequence without DNA. In all, the sample yields approximately 300,000 distinct CDR3 sequences. Comments on this clonotype: The antigen remains undetermined.

This receptor was taken from a human donor with ulcerative colitis or Crohn's disease, or a healthy co-twin of an affected twin (not recorded which). The V gene is TRBV29-1, the J gene TRBJ2-3; TCRdb's D call, TRBD1, is unchecked because there is no DNA. Source material: blood. The CDR3 spells CSTTRLDGGAQYF.